This T cell receptor (beta chain) appears in the sequencing data of a study of CD8 T cells in ankylosing spondylitis. Study-wide results and limits: In ankylosing spondylitis blood, a motif of 7 to 9 highly homologous TCR beta variants appeared characteristic. Matched ankylosing spondylitis synovial fluid reportedly showed significant enrichment of disease-linked clones.

The V gene's germline CDR1 is SGHVS and CDR2 FNYEAQ. V gave up 1 base and J gave up 4 bases, with 15 bases separating them. This CDR3 is built from 16 residues. For TCR beta, libraries came from quantitative 5'-RACE with molecular barcodes. TCRdb re-analysed the 5' RACE reads in MiXCR, keeping a single row per CDR3 protein. The repertoire consists of approximately 250,000 distinct CDR3 sequences, with around 25% occurring once and the leading ten covering roughly 0.6%. This clonotype was recorded many times. Its antigen remains unknown. The sequencing sample was made of blood, either unsorted or a sorted T cell fraction (not recorded which). V gene TRBV7-6 combines with J gene TRBJ2-3; D gene ambiguous. The sequence came from a male donor with ankylosing spondylitis or in good health (not recorded which). Here the CDR3 DNA reads TGTGCCAGCAGCTTAGGACCGGTCCGCAAGGCAGATACGCAGTATTTT. This translates into CASSLGPVRKADTQYF.